The 8 T cell receptor beta chains below come from one sample, sequenced in a study of post-analysis software for immune sequencing data (dated by TCRdb to between 2014 and 2016). Study-wide findings and limitations: Significantly higher frequencies in patients than in controls were found for roughly five TRBV segments, including TRBV5-6, TRBV5-1 and TRBV20-1.

The library came from PCR. The sequencer was an Illumina HiSeq 2500. To reduce PCR and sequencing biases, unique molecular identifiers were incorporated into the TCR beta cDNA libraries. TCRdb trimmed public reads at Q25 via fastp, called clones via MiXCR and kept in-frame beta chains. Rows matching on CDR3 protein sequence are summarized as one entry with the most common DNA and genes. The sample contains fewer than 900,000 distinct CDR3 sequences, under 60% of them found a single time. The ten largest clones add up to 4% to 5% of the sample. No antigens are known for them. Sequenced sample: blood. All receptors derive from a girl aged 5 to 17 with multiple sclerosis.

A note on this clonotype: The germline gene is not matched at one end of the junction; a read error may be the cause. The chain has TRBV7-2 and TRBJ2-1, with D unresolved. CDR3 size: 14 residues. Germline V CDR1 and CDR2: SGHTA, FQGNSA. The CDR3 spells CASSPRLFVNGQFF. CDR3 nucleotide sequence: TGTGCCAGCAGCCCGCGGCTGTTCGTAAATGGGCAGTTCTTC.

V gene TRBV7-6 combines with J gene TRBJ2-5; 10 bases map to TRBD1. The J call is doubtful: the DNA matches TRBJ2-7 better. Germline V CDR1 and CDR2: SGHVS, FNYEAQ. The CDR3 totals 15 residues. The CDR3 DNA is TGTGCCAGCAGCTTAAGGCCGGGACAGGGGTACGAGCAGTACTTC. Translating it yields CASSLRPGQGYEQYF.

The rearrangement links TRBV27 to TRBJ2-5, with TRBD1 matching over 7 bases. The tail of the sequence fits TRBJ2-7 better, so the J call may be wrong. CDR3 length: 20 amino acids. CDR1 MNHEY and CDR2 SMNVEV come from the germline V gene (reference sequence). The CDR3, as DNA: TGTGCCAGCAGTTTTCCCCACAGGGGCATGGGGAACCTTCTGAACTACGAGCAGTACTTC. It specifies CASSFPHRGMGNLLNYEQYF.

The chain recombines TRBV10-3 with TRBJ1-2; tentative D call: TRBD1 (6 bases). In germline, CDR1 is ENHRY, CDR2 SYGVKD. The CDR3 loop spans 15 amino acids. The V gene lost 0 bases and the J gene lost 8 bases, with 16 bases spanning the gap. CDR3 coding DNA: TGTGCCATCAGTGAGTCGAGGACAGCCAGTTTCGGCTACACCTTC. As protein: CAISESRTASFGYTF.

The rearrangement links TRBV5-1 to TRBJ2-3, with D uncertain. V lost 4 bases and J 0 bases, leaving 9 bases between the germline ends. The germline V gene has CDR1 SGHRS and CDR2 YFSETQ. The CDR3 totals 14 residues. The CDR3 nucleotides are TGCGCCAGCAGCCAGGACGCTAGCACAGATACGCAGTATTTT. It encodes CASSQDASTDTQYF.

This sequence joins TRBV15 and TRBJ2-5; the D gene is possibly TRBD2 (5 bases). This CDR3 is built from 11 residues. CDR1 and CDR2 (germline): LNHNV, YYDKDF (reference sequence). V dropped 4 bases and J dropped 5 bases, with 5 bases sitting between them. The CDR3 is CATSTGETQYF. The CDR3 DNA sequence: TGTGCCACCAGCACGGGGGAGACCCAGTACTTC.

The sample holds one count of this clonotype. This chain links TRBV28 with TRBJ2-5; no clear D gene. CDR1 is MDHEN, CDR2 SYDVKM, per germline. Trimming took 1 base from V and 1 from J, leaving 4 bases between them. The length of the CDR3 is 13 residues. The CDR3 here is CASSLSAQETQYF. The CDR3 bases are TGTGCCAGCAGTTTATCTGCCCAAGAGACCCAGTACTTC. Drawing the rest from reference TRBV28 and TRBJ2-5, the complete variable domain is DVKVTQSSRYLVKRTGEKVFLECVQDMDHENMFWYRQDPGLGLRLIYFSYDVKMKEKGDIPEGYSVSREKKERFSLILESASTNQTSMYLCASSLSAQETQYFGPGTRLLVL.

This clonotype was counted a few times. This chain uses TRBV29-1 with TRBJ1-1, with D perhaps TRBD1 (6 bases). Germline values: CDR1 SQVTM, CDR2 ANQGSEA. CDR3 size: 11 residues. Deletions cut 6 bases from V and 13 bases from J, with 18 bases between. The CDR3 bases are TGCAGCGTCATCGGGGGGTTAGGGGGTTTCTTT. Protein: CSVIGGLGGFF.